This T cell receptor (beta chain) was captured in a study of blood T cells in healthy people across ages. As to this clonotype: Antigen unknown.

The trim removed 5 bases at V and 7 bases at J, leaving 12 bases unmatched. CDR1 and CDR2 from the germline V gene are SEHNR and FQNEAQ (reference sequence). The CDR3 consists of 15 residues. Sample-barcoded 5' priming and a J-beta primer mix drove a second PCR of about 7 to 11 cycles. From the 5' RACE reads, TCRdb called clonotypes with MiXCR, one entry per CDR3 protein. This table holds about 680,000 distinct CDR3 sequences, roughly 50% found once. The study, taken as a whole, reports: PBMCs left unsorted prevented a conclusive naive versus antigen-experienced comparison. Aged donors had fewer naive CD4+ cells and lower diversity than long-lived donors. The study lacked donor CMV status, which possibly confounded expanded clonotype changes. Per-million-T-cell TCR beta diversity fell roughly linearly with age.

The genes are TRBV7-9 and TRBJ1-2, with 8 bases identical to TRBD1. This TCR came from a woman aged 60-70 years in good health. The sequenced sample was blood. CDR3 in DNA: TGTGCCAGCAGCCCACGCGCGCAGGGGGCGCTTGGCTACACCTTC. This encodes CASSPRAQGALGYTF.